A selection of T cell receptor beta chains follows, all from one sample in a study of cytomegalovirus exposure and HLA in healthy donors. The data were produced by immunoSEQ multiplex PCR, yet TCRdb's version contains in-frame clones alone and is incomplete. The sample carries 200,000 or so clones, roughly 88% recorded once. Sequencing was carried out using PBMCs. These receptor sequences come from a woman younger than 35 in good health and CMV-seronegative. Both conserved end residues are part of each CDR3. The order of the fields is D gene, clone size, V gene, J gene, CDR3 DNA, CDR3 protein. The D gene is left open where the match is weak. Where a row states a size, it is once, few, many or the class of an expanded clone; other rows omit it.

-	-	TRBV4-1	TRBJ2-7	TGCGCCAGCAGCCAAGGTCCCGACAGCGCCTACGAGCAGTACTTC	CASSQGPDSAYEQYF
TRBD1	few	TRBV2	TRBJ1-5	TGTGCCAGCACCCTGGGAGGACAGGGGGACCAGCCCCAGCATTTT	CASTLGGQGDQPQHF
-	-	TRBV7-8	TRBJ1-1	TGTGCCAGCAGCACCTACATCGGAGGGGTTTACGGGGACACTGAAGCTTTCTTT	CASSTYIGGVYGDTEAFF
-	-	TRBV7-8	TRBJ2-7	TGTGCCAGCAGCTTAGTGGGTGAAATCGGGTCCTACGAGCAGTACTTC	CASSLVGEIGSYEQYF
-	-	TRBV28	TRBJ2-2	TGTGCCAGCAGTTTTCTTATGGCAGGGTCATTCGCCGAGGACACCGGGGAGCTGTTTTTT	CASSFLMAGSFAEDTGELFF
-	once	TRBV28	TRBJ1-2	TGTGCCAGCACCACGGGGGGGACCCTTTCTAACTATGGCTACACCTTC	CASTTGGTLSNYGYTF
-	-	TRBV5-1	TRBJ2-7	TGCGCCAGCAGCTTGACTTCGACACATTACGAGCAGTACTTC	CASSLTSTHYEQYF
TRBD1	-	TRBV9	TRBJ1-1	TGTGCCAGCAGCAAGCGACAGGGTACGAACACTGAAGCTTTCTTT	CASSKRQGTNTEAFF
TRBD1	-	TRBV11-2	TRBJ1-1	TGTGCCAGCAGCCGGGACAGGGGCCTCGGGACTGAAGCTTTCTTT	CASSRDRGLGTEAFF
-	-	TRBV25-1	TRBJ1-2	TGTGCCAGCAGTGAATATGACTCGAGGGTTGGGGGCTACACCTTC	CASSEYDSRVGGYTF
-	once	TRBV1	TRBJ2-1	TGCACCAGCAGCCAAGAAACGTTAGCGGGAGGGCAAGGCTCCTACAATGAGCAGTTCTTC	CTSSQETLAGGQGSYNEQFF
TRBD2	-	TRBV18	TRBJ2-2	TGTGCCAGCTCACCCGGACTAGCGGGAACCGGGGAGCTGTTTTTT	CASSPGLAGTGELFF
-	-	TRBV5-4	TRBJ1-2	TGTGCCAGCAGCTTGCGGGGATCCGGCTATGGCTACACCTTC	CASSLRGSGYGYTF
-	-	TRBV28	TRBJ1-4	TGTGCCAGCAGTTTGGGTGTTGAGAGGGTAGTTAGTAATGAAAAACTGTTTTTT	CASSLGVERVVSNEKLFF
-	-	TRBV5-6	TRBJ2-1	TGTGCCAGCAGCCCGACCTTGGGGGCAAATGAGCAGTTCTTC	CASSPTLGANEQFF
-	-	TRBV5-5	TRBJ2-1	TGTGCCAGCAGCCAGGGAAGGATCTACAATGAGCAGTTCTTC	CASSQGRIYNEQFF
-	-	TRBV29-1	TRBJ2-7	TGCAGCGTTGGGAAGGGAGGAGCCTACGAGCAGTACTTC	CSVGKGGAYEQYF
-	-	TRBV11-2	TRBJ2-5	TGTGCCAGCATGAGGTGGGAGGCTCAAGAGACCCAGTACTTC	CASMRWEAQETQYF
-	-	TRBV4-1	TRBJ1-2	TGCGCCAGCAGCTCGGTTTTTCAAGAGAACTATGGCTACACCTTC	CASSSVFQENYGYTF
TRBD1	once	TRBV11-2	TRBJ2-3	TGTGCCAGCAGCGCAAAACAGGGGGCTATATTAGATACGCAGTATTTT	CASSAKQGAILDTQYF
-	-	TRBV2	TRBJ2-7	TGTGCCAGCAGTGAAACCCGGGGCTACGAGCAGTACTTC	CASSETRGYEQYF
-	-	TRBV18	TRBJ1-5	TGTGCCAGCTCACCGGGGGGGAGAAGCAATCAGCCCCAGCATTTT	CASSPGGRSNQPQHF
-	-	TRBV7-9	TRBJ2-5	TGTGCCAGCAGCTTAGGGAGGTTAGAGACCCAGTACTTC	CASSLGRLETQYF
-	once	TRBV2	TRBJ1-1	TGTGCCAGCAGCTTTCACACGGGGAACACTGAAGCTTTCTTT	CASSFHTGNTEAFF
TRBD1	-	TRBV11-2	TRBJ2-3	TGTGCCAGCACCAAAACAGGGGGCCCAGATACGCAGTATTTT	CASTKTGGPDTQYF
-	-	TRBV6-1	TRBJ1-3	TGTGCCAGCAGGGAATCGACAGGACCGTCTGGAAACACCATATATTTT	CASRESTGPSGNTIYF
TRBD2	-	TRBV9	TRBJ2-3	TGTGCCAGCAGCGTAGGACTAGCGTTAGATACGCAGTATTTT	CASSVGLALDTQYF
TRBD1	-	TRBV15	TRBJ1-2	TGTGCCACCAGCAGATCCCTACAGGGGGTTGTATTCTATGGCTACACCTTC	CATSRSLQGVVFYGYTF
-	few	TRBV2	TRBJ2-7	TGTGCCAGCAGTGTATCTCTCGACAGAACATACTACGAGCAGTACTTC	CASSVSLDRTYYEQYF
-	-	TRBV6-4	TRBJ2-2	TGTGCCAGCCGATTACAGGAAACCGGGGAGCTGTTTTTT	CASRLQETGELFF
-	-	TRBV28	TRBJ1-1	TGTGCCAGCAGTGCAGGGAACACTGAAGCTTTCTTT	CASSAGNTEAFF
-	-	TRBV30	TRBJ1-4	TGTGCCTGGAGTGTACCAATAACGGGTGAAAAACTGTTTTTT	CAWSVPITGEKLFF
TRBD1	-	TRBV5-6	TRBJ2-3	TGTGCCAGCAGCTTCGGGACAGCCACAGATACGCAGTATTTT	CASSFGTATDTQYF
-	-	TRBV6-4	TRBJ2-6	TGTGCCAGCAGTGACAAGGGGTCTGGGGCCAACGTCCTGACTTTC	CASSDKGSGANVLTF
-	-	TRBV28	TRBJ1-1	TGTGCCAGCAGTTTATTGGGGGGGCCTATGAACACTGAAGCTTTCTTT	CASSLLGGPMNTEAFF
-	-	TRBV27	TRBJ2-7	TGTGCCAGCACTCCGCTTGGGTTTGATGGGCCTTCCTACGAGCAGTACTTC	CASTPLGFDGPSYEQYF
TRBD2	once	TRBV27	TRBJ2-3	TGTGCCAGCAGTTTAGAGGGACTAGCGGGAGACACAGATACGCAGTATTTT	CASSLEGLAGDTDTQYF
TRBD1	-	TRBV11-2	TRBJ2-7	TGTGCCAGCAGCGACAGGGGCACCGCGATGGGCGAGCAGTACTTC	CASSDRGTAMGEQYF
-	-	TRBV5-1	TRBJ2-1	TGCGCCAGCAGCTTGGGGTCAACTAATGAGCAGTTCTTC	CASSLGSTNEQFF
-	-	TRBV6-5	TRBJ2-7	TGTGCCAGCAGGGACAGCTACGAGCAGTACTTC	CASRDSYEQYF
TRBD1	-	TRBV10-3	TRBJ1-2	TGTGCCATCAGTCTCCGACAGGGGACTAACTATGGCTACACCTTC	CAISLRQGTNYGYTF
-	-	TRBV7-2	TRBJ1-2	TGTGCCAGCAGCTACCCCTGGGGGACACCCGATGGCTACACCTTC	CASSYPWGTPDGYTF
TRBD1	-	TRBV10-3	TRBJ1-2	TGTGCCATCAGTCCAGGGGGCCATGGCTACACCTTC	CAISPGGHGYTF
-	-	TRBV7-9	TRBJ1-1	TGTGCCAGCAGCTTATATGACGAGGCCCAAAGAGCTTTCTTT	CASSLYDEAQRAFF